This T cell receptor (beta chain) was documented in a study of brain metastases from non-small cell lung cancer (dated by TCRdb to the late 2010s). A note on the overall study: In non-small-cell lung cancer patients, the researchers characterized the immune microenvironment of brain metastases and primary tumors that had been resected as matched pairs.

CDR1 and CDR2, per the germline V gene (reference sequence), are LGHDT and YNNKEL. V sheds 6 bases and J sheds 7 bases, leaving 10 bases between their ends. CDR3 length: 12 amino acids, cysteine to phenylalanine. The kept DNA is CDR3 alone, 36 bases in frame from the first base. The library was made by the immunoSEQ multiplex PCR assay. T-cell receptor beta chain repertoire sequencing was carried out together with a 770-gene immune expression panel. TCRdb took over this immuneACCESS table, retaining in-frame rearrangements with V and J assigned. Such tables are incomplete; in checked studies, under half of the missing clones stem from an unresolved V gene, and the remainder is unexplained. This sample gives over a thousand clones in total; around 84% of them show up just once. The ten biggest clones cover around 10% of the sample. A cohort of around 40 patients with surgically resected non-small-cell lung cancer, for whom both primary tumor and brain metastasis specimens were available, was included. The tumor specimens consisted of archival formalin-fixed, paraffin-embedded tissues.

Notes on this clone: This receptor's antigen is unknown. Within one base of it there is no much larger clone, and no base qualities were kept.

What the study reported, not specific to this receptor: Compared with the matched primary tumors, approximately 63% of brain metastases appeared to show expanded T-cell clones. T-cell infiltration was lower in brain metastases than in primary tumors (P < 0.001). TCR repertoires were found to be largely shared between paired brain metastases and primary tumors, although sparse T-cell densities were observed in the brain metastases.

The receptor chain draws on TRBV3-1 (or the pseudogene TRBV3-2) and TRBJ2-4, with an unclear D gene assignment. The specimen was tissue from a brain metastasis. The cell subset or site label here, explained by the study, means: resected brain metastasis paired with primary lung tumor. The receptor was isolated from a donor at least 40 years old with non-small cell lung cancer. The CDR3 corresponds to CASSLSTNIQYF. The sequenced DNA: TGTGCCAGCAGTTTGTCTACCAACATTCAGTACTTC.